This T cell receptor (beta chain) derives from a study of blood T cell repertoires in COVID-19. Repertoires were generated with immunoSEQ multiplex PCR, while TCRdb's copy carries only in-frame clones and drops some. The sample consists of just under 150,000 clones, 80% to 90% of them appearing once. This CDR3 has 13 residues. Germline V gene sequence: CDR1 MNHEY, CDR2 SVGAGI. V was cut by 2 bases and J by 3 bases, with 7 bases left in between. The sequence came from a human donor with acute or convalescent COVID-19. The donor label of this sample is uncertain. Sequencing was done on a sample of peripheral blood. The rearrangement uses TRBV6-5 and TRBJ1-1; D not certain. This chain's CDR3 is CASSYGSDTEAFF. CDR3 in DNA: TGTGCCAGCAGTTACGGCTCCGACACTGAAGCTTTCTTT.